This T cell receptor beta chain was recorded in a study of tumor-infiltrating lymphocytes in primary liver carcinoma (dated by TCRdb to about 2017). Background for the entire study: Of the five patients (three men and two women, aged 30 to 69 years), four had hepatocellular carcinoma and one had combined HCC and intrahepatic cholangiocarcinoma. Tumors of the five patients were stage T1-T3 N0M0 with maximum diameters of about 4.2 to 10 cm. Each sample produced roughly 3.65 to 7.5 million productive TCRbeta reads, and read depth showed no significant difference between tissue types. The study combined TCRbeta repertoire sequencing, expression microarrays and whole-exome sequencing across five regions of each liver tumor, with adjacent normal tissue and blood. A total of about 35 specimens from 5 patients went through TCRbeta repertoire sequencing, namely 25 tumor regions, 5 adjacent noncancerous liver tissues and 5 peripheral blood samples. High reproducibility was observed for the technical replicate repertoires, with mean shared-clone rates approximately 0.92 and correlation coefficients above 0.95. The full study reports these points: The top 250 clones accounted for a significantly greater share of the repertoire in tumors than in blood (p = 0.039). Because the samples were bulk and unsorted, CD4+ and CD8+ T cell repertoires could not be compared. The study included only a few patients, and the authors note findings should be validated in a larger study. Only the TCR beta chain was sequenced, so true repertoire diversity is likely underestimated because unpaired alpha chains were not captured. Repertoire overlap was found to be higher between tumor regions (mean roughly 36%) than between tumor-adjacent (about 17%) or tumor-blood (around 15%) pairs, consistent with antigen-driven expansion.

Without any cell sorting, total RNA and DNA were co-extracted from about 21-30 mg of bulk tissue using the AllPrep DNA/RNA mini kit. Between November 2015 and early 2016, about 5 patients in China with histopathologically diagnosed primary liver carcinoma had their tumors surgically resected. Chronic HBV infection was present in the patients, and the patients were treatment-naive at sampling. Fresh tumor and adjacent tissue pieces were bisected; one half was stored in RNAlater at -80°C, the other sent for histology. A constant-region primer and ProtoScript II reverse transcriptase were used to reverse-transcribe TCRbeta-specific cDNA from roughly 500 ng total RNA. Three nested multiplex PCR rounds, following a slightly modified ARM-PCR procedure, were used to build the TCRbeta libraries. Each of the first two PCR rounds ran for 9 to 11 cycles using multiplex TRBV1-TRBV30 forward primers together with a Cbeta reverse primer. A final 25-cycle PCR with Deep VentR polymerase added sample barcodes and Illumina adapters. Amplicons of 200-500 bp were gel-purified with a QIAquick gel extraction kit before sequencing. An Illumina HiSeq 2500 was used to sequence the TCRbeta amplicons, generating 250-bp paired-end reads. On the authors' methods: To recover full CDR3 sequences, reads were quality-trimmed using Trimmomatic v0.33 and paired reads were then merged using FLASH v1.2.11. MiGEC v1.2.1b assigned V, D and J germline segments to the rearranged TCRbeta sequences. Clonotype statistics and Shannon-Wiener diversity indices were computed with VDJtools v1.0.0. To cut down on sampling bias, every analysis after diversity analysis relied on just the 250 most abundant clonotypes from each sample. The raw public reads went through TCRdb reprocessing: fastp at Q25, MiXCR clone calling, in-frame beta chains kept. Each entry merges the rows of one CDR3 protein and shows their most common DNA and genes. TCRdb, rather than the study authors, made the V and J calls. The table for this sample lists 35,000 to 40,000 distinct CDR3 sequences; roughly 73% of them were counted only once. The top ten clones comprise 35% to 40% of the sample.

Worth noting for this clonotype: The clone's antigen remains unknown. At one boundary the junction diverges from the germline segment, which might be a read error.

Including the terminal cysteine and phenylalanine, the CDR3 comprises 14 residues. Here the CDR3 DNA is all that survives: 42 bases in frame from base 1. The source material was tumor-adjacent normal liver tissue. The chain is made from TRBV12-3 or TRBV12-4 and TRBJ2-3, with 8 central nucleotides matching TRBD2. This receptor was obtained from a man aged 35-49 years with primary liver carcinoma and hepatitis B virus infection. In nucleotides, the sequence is TGTCCCAGTAGTCCCGGGACTAGGCCAGATACGCAGTATTTT. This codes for CPSSPGTRPDTQYF.